The clone carrying this TCR beta chain was recorded at least ten times. Its antigen remains unidentified. CDR3 length: 15 residues. The germline V gene has CDR1 LNHDA and CDR2 SQIVND (reference sequence). Trimming cost V 6 bases and J 2 bases, with 17 bases left between them. The record originates from a study of T cells after yellow fever vaccination. General study findings and limits: From the bulk population, abundant clonotypes could contaminate and appear within FACS-sorted repertoires. Clones that expanded after primary vaccination mostly reappeared after the booster (around 96% CD4, approximately 87% CD8).

Each CDR3 protein is one row after TCRdb ran MiXCR on the 5' RACE reads. The sample includes some 29,000 distinct CDR3 sequences, around 4.6% of them seen just once. The sequencing used CD8+ T cells sorted from PBMCs, collected 10 days after the yellow fever booster vaccination. The J gene is TRBJ2-7, the V gene TRBV19; D is possibly TRBD1 (5 bases). The source is a man aged 30 to 45 who received the YFV17D yellow fever vaccine. The CDR3 region has the DNA TGTGCCAGTAGCTACTTAAGCGACAGTGCCTACGAGCAGTACTTC. It encodes CASSYLSDSAYEQYF.